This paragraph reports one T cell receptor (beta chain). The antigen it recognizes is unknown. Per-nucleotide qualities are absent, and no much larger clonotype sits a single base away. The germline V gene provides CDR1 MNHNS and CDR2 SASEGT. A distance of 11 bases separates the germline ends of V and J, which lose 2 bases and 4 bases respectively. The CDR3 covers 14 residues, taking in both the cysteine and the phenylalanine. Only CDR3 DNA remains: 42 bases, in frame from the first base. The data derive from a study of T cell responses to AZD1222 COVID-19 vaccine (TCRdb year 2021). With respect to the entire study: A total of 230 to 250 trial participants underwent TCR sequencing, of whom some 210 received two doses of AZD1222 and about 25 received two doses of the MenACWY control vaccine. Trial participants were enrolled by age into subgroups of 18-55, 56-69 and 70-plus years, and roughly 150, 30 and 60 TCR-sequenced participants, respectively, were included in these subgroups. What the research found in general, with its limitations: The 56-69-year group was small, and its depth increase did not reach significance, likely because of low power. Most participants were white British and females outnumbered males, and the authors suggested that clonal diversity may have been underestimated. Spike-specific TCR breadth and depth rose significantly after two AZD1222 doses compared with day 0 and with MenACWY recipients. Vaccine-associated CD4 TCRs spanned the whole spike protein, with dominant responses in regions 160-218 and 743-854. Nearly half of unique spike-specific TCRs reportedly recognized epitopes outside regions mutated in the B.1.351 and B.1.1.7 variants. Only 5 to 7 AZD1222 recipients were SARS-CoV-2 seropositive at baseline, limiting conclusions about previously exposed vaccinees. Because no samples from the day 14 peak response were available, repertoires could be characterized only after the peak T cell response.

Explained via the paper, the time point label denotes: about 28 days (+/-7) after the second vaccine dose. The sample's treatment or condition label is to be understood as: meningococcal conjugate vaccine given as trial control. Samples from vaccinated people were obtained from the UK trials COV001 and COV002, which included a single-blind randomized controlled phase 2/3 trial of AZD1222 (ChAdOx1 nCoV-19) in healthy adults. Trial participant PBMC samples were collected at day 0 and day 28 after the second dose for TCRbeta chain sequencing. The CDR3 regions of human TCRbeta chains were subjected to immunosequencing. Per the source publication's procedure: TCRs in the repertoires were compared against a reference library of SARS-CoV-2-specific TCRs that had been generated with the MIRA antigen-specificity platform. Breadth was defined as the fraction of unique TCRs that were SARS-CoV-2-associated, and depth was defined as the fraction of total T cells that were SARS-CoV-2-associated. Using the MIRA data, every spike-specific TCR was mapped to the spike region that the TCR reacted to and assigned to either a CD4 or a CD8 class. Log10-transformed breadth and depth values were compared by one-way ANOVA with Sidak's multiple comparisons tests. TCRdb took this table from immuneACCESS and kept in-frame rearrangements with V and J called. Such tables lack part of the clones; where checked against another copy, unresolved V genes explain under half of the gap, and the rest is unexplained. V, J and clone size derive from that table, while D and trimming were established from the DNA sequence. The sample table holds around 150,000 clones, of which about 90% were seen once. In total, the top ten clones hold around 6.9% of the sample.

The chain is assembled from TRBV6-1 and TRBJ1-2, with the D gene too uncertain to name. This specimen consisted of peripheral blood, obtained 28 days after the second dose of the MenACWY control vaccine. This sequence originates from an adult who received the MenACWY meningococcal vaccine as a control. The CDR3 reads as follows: CASSESAGFYGYTF. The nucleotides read TGTGCCAGCAGTGAATCTGCGGGGTTCTATGGCTACACCTTC.